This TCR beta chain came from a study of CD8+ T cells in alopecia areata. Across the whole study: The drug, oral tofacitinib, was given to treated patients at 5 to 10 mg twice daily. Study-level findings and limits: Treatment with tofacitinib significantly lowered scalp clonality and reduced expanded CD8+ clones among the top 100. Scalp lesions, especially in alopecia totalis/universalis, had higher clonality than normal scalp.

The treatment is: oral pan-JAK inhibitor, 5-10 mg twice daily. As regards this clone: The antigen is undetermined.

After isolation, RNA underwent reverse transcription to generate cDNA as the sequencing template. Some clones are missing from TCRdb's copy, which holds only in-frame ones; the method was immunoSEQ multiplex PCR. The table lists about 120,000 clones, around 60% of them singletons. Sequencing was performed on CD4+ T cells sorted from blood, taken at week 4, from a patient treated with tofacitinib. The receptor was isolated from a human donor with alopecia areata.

The CDR3 DNA reads TGTGCCAGCAGTACCGGGACTCAGGGAGGCTACACCTTC. Translating gives CASSTGTQGGYTF. The J gene is TRBJ1-2, the V gene TRBV27; D perhaps matches TRBD1 (5 bases). CDR1 is MNHEY, CDR2 SMNVEV, per germline (reference sequence). CDR3 length: 13 residues. With 5 bases removed from V and 8 bases from J, the gap between germline ends came to 15 bases.